A selection of T cell receptor beta chains follows, all from one sample in a study of read filtering for tumor transcriptome and immune sequencing. TCRdb re-derived calls from the reads in MiXCR, one entry per CDR3 protein. The sample contains 45,000 to 55,000 distinct CDR3 sequences, 9.5% to 15% of which appear only once. The specimen sequenced was a population of CD138-negative cells sorted from bone marrow. The receptor set was obtained from a donor over 35 with multiple myeloma. Each CDR3 is given with its conserved first and last residue. A D gene is named only where the DNA matches it firmly. The size field is filled for only some rows; it gives once, few, many or a size class.

cdr3_aa cdr3_nt j_call d_call clone_size v_call
CASSLGQLTYEQYF TGTGCCAGCAGCTTGGGACAGCTAACCTACGAGCAGTACTTC TRBJ2-7 - many TRBV5-6
CASRKQGALTLGQYF TGTGCCAGCAGAAAACAGGGGGCCCTTACCCTCGGGCAGTACTTC TRBJ2-7 TRBD1 many TRBV27
CASNLGVNEQFF TGCGCCAGCAACTTGGGGGTCAATGAGCAGTTCTTC TRBJ2-1 - few TRBV5-1
CASSQGGLAGDEQFF TGCGCCAGCAGCCAAGGCGGACTAGCGGGAGATGAGCAGTTCTTC TRBJ2-1 TRBD2 many TRBV4-1
CASSPHTDWNTEAFF TGCGCCAGCAGCCCCCATACAGACTGGAACACTGAAGCTTTCTTT TRBJ1-1 - many TRBV4-1
CASSDTGGETQYF TGTGCCAGTAGTGACACAGGGGGGGAGACCCAGTACTTC TRBJ2-5 TRBD1 few TRBV19
CASSQDSVQTQYF TGTGCCAGCAGCCAAGACAGCGTCCAGACCCAGTACTTC TRBJ2-5 - many TRBV14
CASSLGAGPTEAFF TGTGCCAGCAGCTTAGGGGCGGGGCCCACTGAAGCTTTCTTT TRBJ1-1 - many TRBV7-2
CASSWDRVQGEQYF TGTGCCAGCAGTTGGGACAGGGTTCAGGGGGAGCAGTACTTC TRBJ2-7 TRBD1 many TRBV6-5
CASSLAIVGVPGELFF TGTGCCAGCAGCTTAGCGATCGTGGGAGTCCCCGGGGAGCTGTTTTTT TRBJ2-2 - many TRBV7-2
CASSVEALAGGPAGELFF TGTGCCAGCAGCGTAGAGGCTCTCGCGGGAGGGCCCGCCGGGGAGCTGTTTTTT TRBJ2-2 TRBD2 many TRBV9
CASSVDQTGANVLTF TGTGCCAGCAGTGTAGATCAGACTGGGGCCAACGTCCTGACTTTC TRBJ2-6 - many TRBV2
CASSPGTGRSEAFF TGTGCCAGCAGTCCCGGGACAGGGAGGTCTGAAGCTTTCTTT TRBJ1-1 TRBD1 many TRBV12-3/TRBV12-4
CASSQQGARNTEAFF TGTGCCAGCAGCCAACAGGGGGCGCGGAACACTGAAGCTTTCTTT TRBJ1-1 TRBD1 many TRBV7-2
CASILAGGSDERFF TGTGCCAGCATTCTAGCGGGGGGAAGCGATGAGCGGTTCTTC TRBJ2-1 TRBD2 - TRBV6-1
CASSYSRKGGNYNEQFF TGTGCCAGCAGTTACTCGAGGAAGGGGGGGAACTACAATGAGCAGTTCTTC TRBJ2-1 - many TRBV6-5
CASSVALNTEAFF TGTGCCAGCAGCGTAGCATTGAACACTGAAGCTTTCTTT TRBJ1-1 - many TRBV9
CASRVRAGRYNEQFF TGTGCCAGCAGAGTTCGCGCAGGACGATACAATGAGCAGTTCTTC TRBJ2-1 - many TRBV2
CASSSWDSSMGEQYF TGTGCCAGCAGTTCCTGGGACAGTTCTATGGGGGAGCAGTACTTC TRBJ2-7 TRBD1 many TRBV6-5
CASSSAGTGNTIYF TGTGCCAGCAGCTCTGCGGGGACTGGAAACACCATATATTTT TRBJ1-3 - few TRBV7-9
CASSSQGANTGELFF TGTGCCAGTAGCAGTCAGGGGGCGAACACCGGGGAGCTGTTTTTT TRBJ2-2 TRBD1 - TRBV7-6
CSVEGKGGKTTEAFF TGCAGCGTTGAAGGAAAAGGGGGAAAGACGACTGAAGCTTTCTTT TRBJ1-1 - many TRBV29-1
CASSVRVAGSDKQFF TGTGCCAGCAGCGTACGAGTAGCGGGATCGGATAAGCAGTTCTTC TRBJ2-1 TRBD2 many TRBV9
CASSSQLGEPQHF TGTGCCAGCAGCTCCCAACTTGGGGAGCCCCAGCATTTT TRBJ1-5 - - TRBV7-3
CASSRPGQGANEQYF TGCGCCAGCAGCAGACCGGGACAGGGGGCGAACGAGCAGTACTTC TRBJ2-7 TRBD1 - TRBV4-3
CASSLVDEQFF TGTGCCAGCAGTTTAGTGGATGAGCAGTTCTTC TRBJ2-1 - many TRBV12-3/TRBV12-4
CASTNRDRTDTQYF TGTGCCAGCACCAACCGGGACAGGACAGATACGCAGTATTTT TRBJ2-3 TRBD1 many TRBV2
CASSPKRGTTNEKLFF TGTGCCAGCAGCCCTAAACGGGGCACAACTAATGAAAAACTGTTTTTT TRBJ1-4 - many TRBV7-9
CASSSAGVYNEQFF TGTGCCAGCAGTTCCGCGGGAGTCTACAATGAGCAGTTCTTC TRBJ2-1 TRBD2 many TRBV6-5
CASSDGARANVLTF TGTGCCAGCAGTGACGGAGCCCGGGCCAACGTCCTGACTTTC TRBJ2-6 - many TRBV6-2/TRBV6-3
CASRRYDLNTGELFF TGTGCCAGCCGCCGCTATGACCTGAACACCGGGGAGCTGTTTTTT TRBJ2-2 - many TRBV2
CASSQFRLNTEAFF TGTGCCAGCAGCCAGTTTCGACTGAACACTGAAGCTTTCTTT TRBJ1-1 - many TRBV11-1
CASSHRGRAKNIQYF TGCGCCAGCAGTCACAGGGGAAGGGCCAAAAACATTCAGTACTTC TRBJ2-4 - many TRBV23-1
CSVGQGRAEAFF TGCAGCGTTGGACAGGGCAGGGCTGAAGCTTTCTTT TRBJ1-1 TRBD1 many TRBV29-1
CASSTGTGSTDTQYF TGTGCCAGCAGCACCGGGACAGGTAGCACAGATACGCAGTATTTT TRBJ2-3 TRBD1 many TRBV2
CASSPQQDKVLSGANVLTF TGTGCCAGCTCACCCCAACAGGACAAGGTCCTCTCTGGGGCCAACGTCCTGACTTTC TRBJ2-6 - - TRBV18
CASSPSYGGSNTGELFF TGTGCCAGCAGCCCATCATACGGGGGTTCGAACACCGGGGAGCTGTTTTTT TRBJ2-2 - many TRBV7-9
CASSQDSGRRSYNEQFF TGTGCCAGCAGCCAAGATTCGGGAAGGCGCTCCTACAATGAGCAGTTCTTC TRBJ2-1 - - TRBV4-2
CASSPQSSYGYTF TGTGCCAGCAGCCCCCAGTCCTCCTATGGCTACACCTTC TRBJ1-2 - many TRBV9
CSARVPGYEQFF TGCAGTGCTAGGGTACCGGGGTATGAGCAGTTCTTC TRBJ2-1 - many TRBV20-1
CVSSPGTTGELFF TGTGTCAGCAGCCCCGGGACTACCGGGGAGCTGTTTTTT TRBJ2-2 - few TRBV7-6
CASRNPGQRNSPLHF TGTGCCAGCAGAAACCCGGGACAGAGGAATTCACCCCTCCACTTT TRBJ1-6 TRBD1 many TRBV2
CASSFYGVRTDTQYF TGTGCCAGCAGCTTTTACGGGGTTCGCACAGATACGCAGTATTTT TRBJ2-3 - many TRBV7-2
CASKAGTGALDTQYF TGTGCCAGCAAGGCCGGGACAGGGGCGTTGGATACGCAGTATTTT TRBJ2-3 TRBD1 many TRBV2
CASSRGGDQPQHF TGTGCCAGCAGCCGGGGAGGCGATCAGCCCCAGCATTTT TRBJ1-5 - few TRBV11-2
CASSHPPGTRDYEQYF TGTGCCAGCAGCCATCCCCCCGGGACTAGGGACTACGAGCAGTACTTC TRBJ2-7 TRBD2 many TRBV3-1
CAWSVREAGEQYF TGTGCCTGGAGCGTCAGGGAGGCGGGCGAGCAGTACTTC TRBJ2-7 - few TRBV30
CASSIGDRRRQFF TGTGCCAGTAGTATAGGAGACAGGAGACGGCAGTTCTTC TRBJ2-1 - few TRBV19
CASSPTLYTQYF TGTGCCAGCAGCCCTACCTTGTATACGCAGTATTTT TRBJ2-3 - many TRBV7-9
CSASPAGRTDTQYF TGCAGTGCTAGTCCCGCGGGCCGCACAGATACGCAGTATTTT TRBJ2-3 - many TRBV20-1
CSAPEQGVNGYTF TGCAGTGCCCCGGAACAGGGAGTAAATGGCTACACCTTC TRBJ1-2 - many TRBV20-1
CATRPGQGANTEASF TGTGCCACCAGGCCGGGGCAGGGGGCGAACACTGAAGCTTCCTTT TRBJ1-1 TRBD1 once TRBV24-1
CSARDPQGSTSYEQYF TGCAGTGCTAGAGATCCGCAGGGGTCAACCTCCTACGAGCAGTACTTC TRBJ2-7 - many TRBV20-1
CAISGAGSTDTQYF TGTGCCATCAGTGGAGCCGGGAGCACAGATACGCAGTATTTT TRBJ2-3 - many TRBV10-3
CSVARNNEQFF TGCAGCGTTGCCCGGAACAATGAGCAGTTCTTC TRBJ2-1 - many TRBV29-1
CASRQVLSTDTQYF TGTGCCAGCCGGCAGGTTTTGAGCACAGATACGCAGTATTTT TRBJ2-3 - few TRBV6-2/TRBV6-3
CASRDSSGRTYYEQYF TGTGCCAGCAGGGACTCCAGCGGAAGGACCTACTACGAGCAGTACTTC TRBJ2-7 - many TRBV12-3/TRBV12-4
CSARVSTEAFF TGCAGTGCTAGGGTCAGCACTGAAGCTTTCTTT TRBJ1-1 - many TRBV20-1
CASSLYRNTEAFF TGTGCCAGCAGTTTATACAGGAACACTGAAGCTTTCTTT TRBJ1-1 - many TRBV27